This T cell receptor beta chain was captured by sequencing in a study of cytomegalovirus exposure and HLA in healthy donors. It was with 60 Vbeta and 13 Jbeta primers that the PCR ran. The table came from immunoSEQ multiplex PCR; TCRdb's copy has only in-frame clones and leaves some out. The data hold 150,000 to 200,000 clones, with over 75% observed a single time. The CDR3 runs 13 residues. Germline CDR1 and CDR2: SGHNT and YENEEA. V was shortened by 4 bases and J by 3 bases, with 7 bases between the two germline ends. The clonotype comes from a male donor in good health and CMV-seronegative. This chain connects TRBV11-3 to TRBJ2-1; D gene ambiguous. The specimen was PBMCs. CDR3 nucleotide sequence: TGTGCCAGCAGCTCCGCGGTCTACAATGAGCAGTTCTTC. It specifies CASSSAVYNEQFF.